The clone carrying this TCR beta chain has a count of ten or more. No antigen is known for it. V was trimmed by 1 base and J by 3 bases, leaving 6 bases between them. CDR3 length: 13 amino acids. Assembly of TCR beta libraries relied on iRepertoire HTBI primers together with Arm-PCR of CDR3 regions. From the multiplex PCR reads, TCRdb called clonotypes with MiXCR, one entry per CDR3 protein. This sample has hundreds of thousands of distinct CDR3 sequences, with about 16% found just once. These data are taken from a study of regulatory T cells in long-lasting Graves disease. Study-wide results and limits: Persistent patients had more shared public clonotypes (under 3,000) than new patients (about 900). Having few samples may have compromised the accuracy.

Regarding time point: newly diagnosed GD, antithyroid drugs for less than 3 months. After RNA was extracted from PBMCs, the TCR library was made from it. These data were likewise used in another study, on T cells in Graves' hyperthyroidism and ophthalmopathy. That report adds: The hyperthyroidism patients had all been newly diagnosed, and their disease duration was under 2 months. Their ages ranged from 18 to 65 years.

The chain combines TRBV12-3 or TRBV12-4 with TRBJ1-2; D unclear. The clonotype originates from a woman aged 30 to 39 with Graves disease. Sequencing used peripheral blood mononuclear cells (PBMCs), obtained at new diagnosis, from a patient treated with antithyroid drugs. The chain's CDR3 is CASSLDSYYGYTF. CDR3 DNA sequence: TGTGCCAGCAGTTTAGACAGCTACTATGGCTACACCTTC.